Listed here are 21 T cell receptor beta chains from one sample, sequenced in a study of blood T cell repertoires in COVID-19. Clones were read by immunoSEQ multiplex PCR, and TCRdb kept only the in-frame ones, dropping some. The sample yields 150,000 or so clones, about four fifths seen once. Input material: PBMCs or T cells enriched from blood (not recorded which). These receptors were taken from a woman aged 55-75 years who had recovered from COVID-19.

The V call is TRBV3-1 (or the pseudogene TRBV3-2), the J call TRBJ1-4, with TRBD1 identical over 8 bases. Per germline, CDR1 LGHDT and CDR2 YNNKEL (reference sequence). The V segment lost 5 bases and the J segment 0 bases; nucleotides outside the gene matches: 5. CDR3 length: 16 residues. For the CDR3, the DNA is TGTGCCAGCAGCGAAACAGGGGGAGCAACTAATGAAAAACTGTTTTTT. Amino acid sequence: CASSETGGATNEKLFF.

This sequence joins TRBV3-1 (or the pseudogene TRBV3-2) and TRBJ1-6; D not certain. CDR3 length: 13 amino acids. Trimming stripped 0 bases from V and 10 bases from J, with 7 bases between. Germline values: CDR1 LGHDT, CDR2 YNNKEL (reference sequence). CDR3 residues: CASSQDQRSPLHF. CDR3 DNA sequence: TGTGCCAGCAGCCAAGATCAGAGGTCACCCCTCCACTTT.

The chain has TRBV7-2 and TRBJ2-5, with 7 bases matching TRBD2. The CDR3 length is 14 residues. Germline-derived CDR1 and CDR2 are SGHTA and FQGNSA. Trimming at V came to 5 bases and at J to 1 base, leaving 4 bases not matched to a gene. CDR3 amino acids: CASSVQRGQETQYF. CDR3 sequence (DNA): TGTGCCAGCAGCGTTCAGCGGGGCCAAGAGACCCAGTACTTC.

The V and J genes are TRBV9 and TRBJ2-7, with 9 bases aligning to TRBD1. Losses at the gene ends were 4 bases for V and 7 bases for J; bases not matched to a gene: 12. Germline assignment: CDR1 SGDLS and CDR2 YYNGEE. There are 15 residues in the CDR3. CDR3 sequence reads: CASSPSGTGIREQYF. The DNA of the CDR3 is TGTGCCAGCAGCCCATCCGGGACAGGGATACGGGAGCAGTACTTC.

V is TRBV4-1 and J is TRBJ2-7, with 8 positions matching TRBD2. Looked up from germline, CDR1 is MGHRA and CDR2 is YSYEKL. This CDR3 region has 15 residues. V lost 2 bases and J lost 0; bases outside the gene matches: 3. The CDR3 coding sequence is TGCGCCAGCAGCCAATCACTAGCGGACTCCTACGAGCAGTACTTC. It translates to CASSQSLADSYEQYF.

V gene TRBV11-3 combines with J gene TRBJ2-2; D remains unclear. The germline CDR1 and CDR2 sequences are SGHNT and YENEEA. V lost 1 base to trimming and J lost 2 bases, with 11 bases between them. The CDR3 consists of 16 residues. CDR3: CASSLGAKLNTGELFF. As DNA, the CDR3 is TGTGCCAGCAGCTTAGGGGCCAAACTTAACACCGGGGAGCTGTTTTTT.

The V call is TRBV2, the J call TRBJ2-5; the D gene is possibly TRBD1 (5 bases). Germline CDR1 is SNHLY and CDR2 is FYNNEI. The CDR3 contains 12 residues. Trimming left V 8 bases short and J 1 base short, with 8 bases between. The chain's CDR3 is CASLRGQETQYF. Written as DNA, the CDR3 is TGTGCCAGCCTAAGGGGCCAAGAGACCCAGTACTTC.

The chain couples TRBV6-5 to TRBJ1-5; D not resolved. CDR1 is MNHEY and CDR2 is SVGAGI in the germline V gene. With 5 bases removed from V and 3 bases from J, the gap between germline ends came to 8 bases. This CDR3 has 13 amino acids. CDR3: CASSPGDNQPQHF. Here the CDR3 DNA reads TGTGCCAGCAGTCCCGGAGACAATCAGCCCCAGCATTTT.

The rearrangement links TRBV20-1 to TRBJ2-3; 8 bases map to TRBD2. Unmatched junction bases numbered 7, after V lost 3 bases and J lost 5 bases. Per the germline V gene, CDR1 is DFQATT and CDR2 is SNEGSKA (reference sequence). This CDR3 is built from 14 residues. CDR3 amino acids: CSASPSGGEDTQYF. As DNA, the CDR3 is TGCAGTGCTAGTCCCAGCGGGGGAGAAGATACGCAGTATTTT.

The chain carries TRBV6-2 or TRBV6-3 and TRBJ1-1, with TRBD1 matching 7 bases. Germline CDR1 reads MNHEY; CDR2 reads SVGEGT. There are 11 residues in the CDR3. The J segment lost 10 bases and the V segment lost 5 bases, leaving 4 bases of the junction unmatched. The CDR3 reads CASSRRDRAFF. The CDR3 DNA is TGTGCCAGCAGTCGACGGGACAGAGCTTTCTTT.

This clone has a single count. V is TRBV4-1 and J is TRBJ1-4; the match to TRBD1 covers 10 bases. Germline-derived CDR1 and CDR2 are MGHRA and YSYEKL. The V and J ends lost 4 bases and 8 bases, in that order; junction bases with no gene match: 4. CDR3 size: 14 residues. CDR3 sequence (DNA): TGCGCCAGCAGCCCGGACAGGGGGGGGGAAAAACTGTTTTTT. It translates to CASSPDRGGEKLFF.

This clone was recorded once. The chain couples TRBV24-1 to TRBJ2-1; tentative D call: TRBD1 (6 bases). Trimming stripped 5 bases from V and 0 bases from J, with 16 bases between. CDR3 length: 17 amino acids. CDR1 is KGHDR, CDR2 SFDVKD, per germline. DNA of the CDR3: TGTGCCACCAGTGGGGGGCCGGGGCCGAGCTCCTACAATGAGCAGTTCTTC. This translates into CATSGGPGPSSYNEQFF.

This chain connects TRBV7-2 to TRBJ1-2; a weak D match, TRBD1 (5 bases). The CDR3 totals 15 residues. The germline gives CDR1 SGHTA, CDR2 FQGNSA. Between the trimmed V and J ends, which lost 2 bases and 2 bases, there was a span of 12 bases. The DNA for the CDR3 is TGTGCCAGCAGCTTACGGGGGGACGGGAACTATGGCTACACCTTC. It translates to CASSLRGDGNYGYTF.

The chain employs TRBV18 and TRBJ1-1; no clear D gene. This CDR3 comprises 15 residues. Trimming left V 3 bases short and J 5 bases short, with 16 bases between. The V gene's germline CDR1 is KGHSH and CDR2 LQKENI. The CDR3 DNA reads as TGTGCCAGCTCACCCGATTCAAACAGAATGACTGAAGCTTTCTTT. This sequence encodes CASSPDSNRMTEAFF.

J is TRBJ2-5 and V is TRBV7-2; maybe TRBD1 (6 bases). Germline lookup yields CDR1 SGHTA and CDR2 FQGNSA. Trimming removed 6 bases from V and 0 bases from J, with 23 bases in between. CDR3 length: 18 amino acids. The CDR3: CASSKRGSSGLNQETQYF. The CDR3 coding sequence is TGTGCCAGCAGTAAGAGGGGGTCCTCGGGCCTAAACCAAGAGACCCAGTACTTC. Full variable domain (missing parts from reference TRBV7-2 and TRBJ2-5): GAGVSQSPSNKVTEKGKDVELRCDPISGHTALYWYRQSLGQGLEFLIYFQGNSAPDKSGLPSDRFSAERTGGSVSTLTIQRTQQEDSAVYLCASSKRGSSGLNQETQYFGPGTRLLVL.

This clone was counted a few times. This chain links TRBV7-9 with TRBJ2-3; TRBD2 might be the D (5 bases). V shed 1 base and J shed 3 bases, with 14 bases lying between them. CDR3 length: 16 amino acids. The germline V gene has CDR1 SEHNR and CDR2 FQNEAQ (reference sequence). The CDR3 loop is CASSLGETRKTDTQYF. CDR3 coding DNA: TGTGCCAGCAGCTTAGGAGAAACTAGGAAGACAGATACGCAGTATTTT. The entire variable domain, with the rest obtained from reference TRBV7-9 and TRBJ2-3, is as follows: DTGVSQNPRHKITKRGQNVTFRCDPISEHNRLYWYRQTLGQGPEFLTYFQNEAQLEKSRLLSDRFSAERPKGSFSTLEIQRTEQGDSAMYLCASSLGETRKTDTQYFGPGTRLTVL.

This chain connects TRBV19 to TRBJ1-4; 8 nucleotides agree with TRBD1. J gave up 0 bases and V 5 bases, and 5 bases lay outside the gene matches. Germline values: CDR1 LNHDA, CDR2 SQIVND (reference sequence). CDR3 length: 16 amino acids. DNA for the CDR3: TGTGCCAGTAGTCTCGTACAGGGGGCAACTAATGAAAAACTGTTTTTT. As protein: CASSLVQGATNEKLFF. The full variable domain, rest sourced from reference TRBV19 and TRBJ1-4, is DGGITQSPKYLFRKEGQNVTLSCEQNLNHDAMYWYRQDPGQGLRLIYYSQIVNDFQKGDIAEGYSVSREKKESFPLTVTSAQKNPTAFYLCASSLVQGATNEKLFFGSGTQLSVL.

This clone was seen only once. The J gene is TRBJ2-1, the V gene TRBV14, with TRBD2 matching over 7 bases. Germline CDR1 is SGHDN and CDR2 is FVKESK. CDR3 length: 16 residues. V gave up 1 base and J gave up 3 bases; unmatched junction bases: 6. The CDR3 nucleotides read TGTGCCAGCAGCCAAGGCGGGACTACCTACTACAATGAGCAGTTCTTC. It encodes CASSQGGTTYYNEQFF.

The chain carries TRBV24-1 and TRBJ2-1, with TRBD1 matching 7 bases. The CDR3 totals 13 residues. Looked up from germline, CDR1 is KGHDR and CDR2 is SFDVKD. Trimming removed 6 bases from V and 3 bases from J; junction bases left unmatched: 1. The CDR3: CATSRDSYNEQFF. For the CDR3, the DNA is TGTGCCACCAGTAGGGACAGCTACAATGAGCAGTTCTTC.

The chain combines TRBV5-6 with TRBJ1-6, with 7 bases fitting TRBD1. The CDR3 is 16 amino acids. V lost 0 bases and J lost 7; bases outside the gene matches: 7. CDR1 is SGHDT, CDR2 YYEEEE, per germline. The CDR3 coding sequence is TGTGCCAGCAGCTTGGCCCCCACAGGGGACAATTCACCCCTCCACTTT. Protein: CASSLAPTGDNSPLHF.

The chain links TRBV4-2 to TRBJ2-5; TRBD1 matches 10 bases. The length of the CDR3 is 16 residues. V lost 0 bases and J lost 5; bases outside the gene matches: 6. CDR1 is LGHNA, CDR2 YNFKEQ, per germline. CDR3 bases: TGTGCCAGCAGCCAAGAGCGACAGGGGGCGGGGGAGACCCAGTACTTC. Its protein is CASSQERQGAGETQYF.